These 16 T cell receptor beta chains originate from one sample sequenced in a study of blood T cell repertoires in COVID-19. Assay: immunoSEQ multiplex PCR; the TCRdb copy retains only in-frame clones and omits some. The data show 80,000 to 100,000 clones, around four fifths seen once. Sequencing was done on a sample of peripheral blood. The receptors were gathered from a human donor in a cohort sampled during active COVID-19.

This chain connects TRBV15 to TRBJ1-5; D may be TRBD1 (6 bases). The CDR3 is 13 residues long. CDR1 is LNHNV, CDR2 YYDKDF, per germline (reference sequence). Trimming cost V 6 bases and J 4 bases, with 10 bases left between them. This CDR3 reads CATRGRGNQPQHF. CDR3 DNA: TGTGCCACCAGGGGCAGGGGAAATCAGCCCCAGCATTTT.

The J gene is TRBJ2-1, the V gene TRBV25-1; D possibly corresponds to TRBD1 (6 bases). Germline CDR1 MGHDK, CDR2 SYGVNS. The CDR3 totals 13 residues. V was pared by 6 bases and J by 7 bases, with 13 bases between. The DNA for the CDR3 is TGTGCCAGCAGCTGGGTGGGGGCTAATGAGCAGTTCTTC. It codes for CASSWVGANEQFF.

The chain links TRBV18 to TRBJ2-7, with 7 bases aligning to TRBD2. V lost 4 bases and J lost 2; bases outside the gene matches: 17. Looked up from germline, CDR1 is KGHSH and CDR2 is LQKENI. This CDR3 is 18 amino acids long. The DNA of the CDR3 is TGTGCCAGCTCACTAGTAGCGGGCAGCCGTACTATAACCTACGAGCAGTACTTC. Protein product: CASSLVAGSRTITYEQYF.

This clone was detected only once. The chain combines TRBV12-3 or TRBV12-4 with TRBJ2-1; 11 nucleotides agree with TRBD2. This CDR3 contains 12 residues. V dropped 6 bases and J dropped 15; count of bases not matched to a gene: 7. This CDR3 is CASSPSGRRGFF. CDR3 DNA sequence: TGTGCCAGCAGCCCTAGCGGGAGGAGAGGGTTCTTC.

This CDR3 is CASSIVGTGRVKTQYF. The CDR3 region has the DNA TGTGCCAGTAGTATAGTCGGGACAGGGAGGGTAAAGACCCAGTACTTC. The chain links TRBV19 to TRBJ2-5, with 9 positions matching TRBD1. The CDR3 extends over 16 amino acids. Per the germline V gene, CDR1 is LNHDA and CDR2 is SQIVND (reference sequence). The V segment lost 1 base and the J segment 6 bases; nucleotides outside the gene matches: 9.

CDR3 loop: CASSQGAGELFF. Here the CDR3 DNA reads TGTGCCAGCAGTCAGGGGGCCGGGGAGCTGTTTTTT. The chain couples TRBV12-3 or TRBV12-4 to TRBJ2-2, with 7 bases identical to TRBD1. J lost 6 bases, V lost 5 bases, and 0 bases had no gene match. This CDR3 is 12 amino acids long.

The V call is TRBV19, the J call TRBJ2-4; 9 bases map to TRBD1. The CDR3 runs 17 residues. Germline assignment: CDR1 LNHDA and CDR2 SQIVND (reference sequence). The trim removed 1 base at V and 6 bases at J, leaving 10 bases unmatched. The CDR3 region is CASSIAWVGQGGNIQYF. For the CDR3, the DNA is TGTGCCAGTAGTATAGCTTGGGTGGGACAGGGAGGAAACATTCAGTACTTC. The full variable domain, with the rest looked up from reference TRBV19 and TRBJ2-4, is DGGITQSPKYLFRKEGQNVTLSCEQNLNHDAMYWYRQDPGQGLRLIYYSQIVNDFQKGDIAEGYSVSREKKESFPLTVTSAQKNPTAFYLCASSIAWVGQGGNIQYFGAGTRLSVL.

This chain connects TRBV27 to TRBJ1-1, with 8 positions matching TRBD1. The V gene's germline CDR1 is MNHEY and CDR2 SMNVEV (reference sequence). The CDR3 contains 14 residues. The V segment lost 9 bases and the J segment 0 bases; nucleotides outside the gene matches: 6. The CDR3 here is CARGTGLMNTEAFF. Here the CDR3 DNA reads TGTGCCAGGGGGACAGGACTCATGAACACTGAAGCTTTCTTT.

The rearrangement links TRBV7-8 to TRBJ2-7; 8 nucleotides line up with TRBD2. V was clipped by 1 base and J by 6 bases; unmatched bases: 2. The CDR3 consists of 13 residues. Per the germline V gene, CDR1 is SGHVS and CDR2 is FQNEAQ. The chain's CDR3 is CASSLGLAGEQYF. The CDR3 DNA is TGTGCCAGCAGCTTAGGGCTAGCGGGCGAGCAGTACTTC.

The chain has TRBV6-6 and TRBJ1-6, with 8 bases that match TRBD1. Germline CDR1 is MNHNY and CDR2 is SVGAGI (reference sequence). V gave up 5 bases and J gave up 6 bases; unmatched junction bases: 15. This CDR3 contains 18 residues. The CDR3 region has the DNA TGTGCCAGCAGTCTCAGTTACGGTCGAACAGGGGGTAATTCACCCCTCCACTTT. Its protein is CASSLSYGRTGGNSPLHF.

The V call is TRBV18, the J call TRBJ1-4, with unresolved D. CDR1 and CDR2 (germline): KGHSH, LQKENI. This CDR3 contains 16 residues. Trimming left V 6 bases short and J 3 bases short, with 17 bases between. The CDR3 loop is CASSIGRPAANEKLFF. DNA for the CDR3: TGTGCCAGCTCCATAGGGAGGCCTGCCGCTAATGAAAAACTGTTTTTT.

This clone occurred once. The rearrangement joins TRBV5-1 to TRBJ2-7; D is ambiguous. The CDR3 is made up of 14 amino acids. The V end lost 1 base, the J end lost 0 bases, and 8 bases lay between the germline ends. Germline loops: CDR1 SGHRS, CDR2 YFSETQ. In DNA, the CDR3 is TGCGCCAGCAGCTTGTTACCAGACTCCTACGAGCAGTACTTC. Its translation: CASSLLPDSYEQYF.

The chain joins TRBV4-1 to TRBJ1-1; 9 bases are shared with TRBD1. The CDR3 loop spans 14 amino acids. Germline V gene lookup returns CDR1 MGHRA and CDR2 YSYEKL. Trimming at V came to 4 bases and at J to 1 base, leaving 1 base not matched to a gene. CDR3 residues: CASSRDRENTEAFF. The CDR3 DNA follows: TGCGCCAGCAGCCGGGACAGGGAGAACACTGAAGCTTTCTTT.

V gene TRBV19 combines with J gene TRBJ2-3, with D possibly TRBD2 on 6 matching bases. This CDR3 comprises 15 residues. Per the germline V gene, CDR1 is LNHDA and CDR2 is SQIVND (reference sequence). Trimming took off 4 bases at V and 1 base at J, with 12 bases between the two ends. The CDR3 DNA follows: TGTGCCAGTAGTACCCCCCCGGGAGGCACAGATACGCAGTATTTT. Translating gives CASSTPPGGTDTQYF.

The chain links TRBV4-1 to TRBJ2-7, with D maybe TRBD2 (6 bases). V lost 0 bases to trimming and J lost 3 bases, with 12 bases between them. The length of the CDR3 is 15 residues. CDR1 and CDR2 from the germline V gene are MGHRA and YSYEKL. CDR3: CASSQDRGRGYEQYF. CDR3 DNA: TGCGCCAGCAGCCAAGACCGAGGGCGGGGCTACGAGCAGTACTTC.

The CDR3 DNA is TGTGCCAGCAGTTTACGCTACGAGCAGTACTTC. This gives the protein CASSLRYEQYF. The rearrangement links TRBV28 to TRBJ2-7; D ambiguous. Trimming removed 2 bases from V and 3 bases from J, with 2 bases in between. The CDR3 contains 11 residues. Germline loops: CDR1 MDHEN, CDR2 SYDVKM.